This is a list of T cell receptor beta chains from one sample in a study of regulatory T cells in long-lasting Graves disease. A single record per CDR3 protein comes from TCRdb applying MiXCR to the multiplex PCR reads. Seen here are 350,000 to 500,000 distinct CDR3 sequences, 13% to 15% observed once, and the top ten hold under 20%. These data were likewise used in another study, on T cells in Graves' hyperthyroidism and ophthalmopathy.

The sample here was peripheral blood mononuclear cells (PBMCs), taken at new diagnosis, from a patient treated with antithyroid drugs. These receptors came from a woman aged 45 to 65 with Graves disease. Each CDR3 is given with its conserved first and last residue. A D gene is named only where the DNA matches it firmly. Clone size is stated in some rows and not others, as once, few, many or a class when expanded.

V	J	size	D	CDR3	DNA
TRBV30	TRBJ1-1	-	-	CAWSTGSWGAFF	TGTGCCTGGAGCACAGGGTCCTGGGGAGCTTTCTTT
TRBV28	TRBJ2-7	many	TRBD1	CASSFLGTDSYEQYF	TGTGCCAGCAGTTTCCTCGGGACAGATTCCTACGAGCAGTACTTC
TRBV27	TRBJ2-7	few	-	CASSSTGVEQYF	TGTGCCAGCAGTTCAACTGGGGTCGAGCAGTACTTC
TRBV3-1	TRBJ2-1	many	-	CASSQDRTIHNEQFF	TGTGCCAGCAGCCAAGATCGGACAATCCACAATGAGCAGTTCTTC
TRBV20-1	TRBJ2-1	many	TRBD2	CSAGGTSGSYNEQFF	TGCAGTGCTGGAGGGACTAGCGGGAGCTACAATGAGCAGTTCTTC
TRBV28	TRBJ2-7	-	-	CASSLSSDFEQYF	TGTGCCAGCAGTTTATCCTCGGATTTCGAGCAGTACTTC
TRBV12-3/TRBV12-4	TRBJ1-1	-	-	CASSPGHSNTEAFF	TGTGCCAGCAGTCCGGGACATAGTAACACTGAAGCTTTCTTT
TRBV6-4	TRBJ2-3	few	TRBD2	CASSEIGGRADTQYF	TGTGCCAGCAGTGAAATTGGCGGGAGGGCAGATACGCAGTATTTT
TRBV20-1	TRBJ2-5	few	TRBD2	CSPQTSGIVETQYF	TGCAGCCCTCAGACTAGCGGGATAGTAGAGACCCAGTACTTC
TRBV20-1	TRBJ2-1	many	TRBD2	CSASPAGLYNEQFF	TGCAGTGCTAGTCCAGCGGGATTATACAATGAGCAGTTCTTC
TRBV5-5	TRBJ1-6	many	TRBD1	CASSLQGVRNSPLHF	TGTGCCAGCAGCTTGCAGGGGGTTCGAAATTCACCCCTCCACTTT
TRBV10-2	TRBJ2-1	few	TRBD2	CASRLAEFNEQFF	TGCGCCAGCCGGCTAGCGGAGTTCAATGAGCAGTTCTTC
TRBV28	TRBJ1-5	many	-	CASSFIGGHSNQPQHF	TGTGCCAGCAGTTTTATAGGGGGACATAGCAATCAGCCCCAGCATTTT
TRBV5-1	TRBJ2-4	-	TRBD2	CASSLGLAGGSPTDIQYF	TGCGCCAGCAGCTTGGGACTAGCGGGAGGGTCCCCTACAGACATTCAGTACTTC
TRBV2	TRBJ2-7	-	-	CASSEEGGNTYEQYF	TGTGCCAGCAGTGAAGAAGGGGGGAACACCTACGAGCAGTACTTC
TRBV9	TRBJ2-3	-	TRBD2	CASSVDSGRITDTQYF	TGTGCCAGCAGCGTAGACAGCGGGAGAATAACAGATACGCAGTATTTT
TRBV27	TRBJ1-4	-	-	CASSPSTATNEKLFF	TGTGCCAGCAGTCCTTCGACAGCAACTAATGAAAAACTGTTTTTT
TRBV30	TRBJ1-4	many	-	CAWSDLGGPAGKLFF	TGTGCCTGGAGTGATTTGGGGGGACCGGCGGGAAAACTGTTTTTT
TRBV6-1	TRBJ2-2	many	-	CASTNPARANTGELFF	TGTGCCAGCACCAACCCGGCTAGAGCGAACACCGGGGAGCTGTTTTTT
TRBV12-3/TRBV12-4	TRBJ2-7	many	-	CASRRRTDSYEQYF	TGTGCCAGCAGGCGTCGGACAGACTCCTACGAGCAGTACTTC
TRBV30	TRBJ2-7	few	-	CAWSRAYEQYF	TGTGCCTGGTCCAGGGCCTACGAGCAGTACTTC
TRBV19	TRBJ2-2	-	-	CASSMMNLLGAGELFF	TGTGCCAGTAGTATGATGAACCTTCTGGGGGCCGGGGAGCTGTTTTTT
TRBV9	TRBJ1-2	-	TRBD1	CASSGETGVNYGYTF	TGTGCCAGCAGCGGAGAGACAGGGGTTAACTATGGCTACACCTTC